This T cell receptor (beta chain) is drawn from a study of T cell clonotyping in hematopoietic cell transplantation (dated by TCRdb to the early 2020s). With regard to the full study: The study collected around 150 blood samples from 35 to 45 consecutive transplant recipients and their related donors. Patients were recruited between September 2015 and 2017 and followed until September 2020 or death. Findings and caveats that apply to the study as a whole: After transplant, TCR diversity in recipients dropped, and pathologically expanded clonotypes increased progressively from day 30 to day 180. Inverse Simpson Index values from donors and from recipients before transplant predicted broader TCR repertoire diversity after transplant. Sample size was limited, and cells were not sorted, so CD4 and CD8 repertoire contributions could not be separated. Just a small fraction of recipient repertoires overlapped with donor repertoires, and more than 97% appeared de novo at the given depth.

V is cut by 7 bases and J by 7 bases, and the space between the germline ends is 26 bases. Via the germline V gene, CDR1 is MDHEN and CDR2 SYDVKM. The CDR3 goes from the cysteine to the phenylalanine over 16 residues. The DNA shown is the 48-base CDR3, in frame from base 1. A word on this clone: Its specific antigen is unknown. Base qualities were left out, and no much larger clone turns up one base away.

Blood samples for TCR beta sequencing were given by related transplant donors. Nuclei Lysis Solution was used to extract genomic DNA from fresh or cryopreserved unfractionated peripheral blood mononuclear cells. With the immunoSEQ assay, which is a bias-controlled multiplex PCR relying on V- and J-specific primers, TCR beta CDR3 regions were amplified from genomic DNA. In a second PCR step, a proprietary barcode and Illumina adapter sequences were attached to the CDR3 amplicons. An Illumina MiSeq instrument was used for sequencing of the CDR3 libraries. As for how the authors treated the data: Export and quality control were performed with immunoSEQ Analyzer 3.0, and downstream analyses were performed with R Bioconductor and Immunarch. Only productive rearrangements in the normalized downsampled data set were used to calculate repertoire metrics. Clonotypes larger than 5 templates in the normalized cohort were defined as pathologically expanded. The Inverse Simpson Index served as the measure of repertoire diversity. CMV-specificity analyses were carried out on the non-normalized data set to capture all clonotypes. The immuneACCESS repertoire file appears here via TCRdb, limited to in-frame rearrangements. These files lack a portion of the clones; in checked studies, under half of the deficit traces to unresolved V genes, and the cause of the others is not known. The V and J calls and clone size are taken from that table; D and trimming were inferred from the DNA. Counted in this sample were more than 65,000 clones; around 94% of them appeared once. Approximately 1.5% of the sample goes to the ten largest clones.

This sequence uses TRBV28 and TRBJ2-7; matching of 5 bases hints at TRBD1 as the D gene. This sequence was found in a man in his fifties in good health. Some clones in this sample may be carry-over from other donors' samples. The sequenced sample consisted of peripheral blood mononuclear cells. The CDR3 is CASNGARQGFSEEQYF. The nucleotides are TGTGCCAGCAATGGGGCTAGGCAGGGCTTTTCGGAAGAGCAGTACTTC.